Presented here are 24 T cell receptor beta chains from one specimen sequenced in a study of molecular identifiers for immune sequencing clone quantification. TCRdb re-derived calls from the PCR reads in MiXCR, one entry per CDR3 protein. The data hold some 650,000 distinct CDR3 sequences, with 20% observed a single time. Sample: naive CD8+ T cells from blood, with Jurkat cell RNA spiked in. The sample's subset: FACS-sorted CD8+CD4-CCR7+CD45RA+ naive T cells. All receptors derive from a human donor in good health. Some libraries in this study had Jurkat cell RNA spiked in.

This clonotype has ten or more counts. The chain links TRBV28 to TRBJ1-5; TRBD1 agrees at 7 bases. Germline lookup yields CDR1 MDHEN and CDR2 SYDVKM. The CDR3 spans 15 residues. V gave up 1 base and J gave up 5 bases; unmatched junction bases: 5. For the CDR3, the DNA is TGTGCCAGCAGTTTATCGGGGGACAGCGATCAGCCCCAGCATTTT. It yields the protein CASSLSGDSDQPQHF.

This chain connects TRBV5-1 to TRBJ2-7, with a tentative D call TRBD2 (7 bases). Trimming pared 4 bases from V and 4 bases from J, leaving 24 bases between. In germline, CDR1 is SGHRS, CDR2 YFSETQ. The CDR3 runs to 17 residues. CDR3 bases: TGCGCCAGCAGCGCCCATCGATACGCGGGGGCCGAATACGAGCAGTACTTC. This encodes CASSAHRYAGAEYEQYF.

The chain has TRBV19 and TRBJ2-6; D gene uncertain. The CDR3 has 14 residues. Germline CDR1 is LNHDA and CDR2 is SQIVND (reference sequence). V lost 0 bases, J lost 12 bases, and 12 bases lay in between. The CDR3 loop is CASSIEGSKRVLTF. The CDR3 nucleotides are TGTGCCAGTAGTATAGAGGGCAGTAAGCGCGTCCTGACTTTC.

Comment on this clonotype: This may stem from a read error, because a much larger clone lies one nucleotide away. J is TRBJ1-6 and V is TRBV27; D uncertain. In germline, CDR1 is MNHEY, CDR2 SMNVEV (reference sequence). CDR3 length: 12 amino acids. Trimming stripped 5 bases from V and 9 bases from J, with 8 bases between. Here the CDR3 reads CASSRTGSPLHF. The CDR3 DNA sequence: TGTGCCAGCAGTCGGACGGGTTCACCCCTCCACTTT.

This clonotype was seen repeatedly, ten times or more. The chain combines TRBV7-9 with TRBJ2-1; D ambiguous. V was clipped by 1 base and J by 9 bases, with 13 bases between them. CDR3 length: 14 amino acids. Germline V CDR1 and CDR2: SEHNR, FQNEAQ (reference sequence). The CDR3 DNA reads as TGTGCCAGCAGCTTAGTTAGTAGCATGCGTGAGCAGTTCTTC. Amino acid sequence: CASSLVSSMREQFF.

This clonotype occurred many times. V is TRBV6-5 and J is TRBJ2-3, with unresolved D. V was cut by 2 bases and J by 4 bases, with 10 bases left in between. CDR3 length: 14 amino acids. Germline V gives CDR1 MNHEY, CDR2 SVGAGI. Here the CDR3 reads CASSYGVAADTQYF. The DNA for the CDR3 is TGTGCCAGCAGTTACGGGGTAGCAGCAGATACGCAGTATTTT.

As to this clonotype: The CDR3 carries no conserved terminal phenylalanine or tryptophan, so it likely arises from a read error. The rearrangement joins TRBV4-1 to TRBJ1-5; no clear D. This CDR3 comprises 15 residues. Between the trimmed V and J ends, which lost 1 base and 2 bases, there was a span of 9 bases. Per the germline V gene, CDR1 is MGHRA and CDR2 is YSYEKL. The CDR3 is CASSQVYGRNQPQHS. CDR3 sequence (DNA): TGCGCCAGCAGCCAAGTATATGGCCGCAATCAGCCCCAGCATTCT.

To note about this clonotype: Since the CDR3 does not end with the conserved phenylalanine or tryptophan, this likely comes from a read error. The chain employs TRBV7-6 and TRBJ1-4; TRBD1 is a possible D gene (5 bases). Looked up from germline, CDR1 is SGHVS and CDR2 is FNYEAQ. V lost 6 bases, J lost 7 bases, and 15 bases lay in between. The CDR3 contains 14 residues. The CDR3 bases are TGTGCCAGCAGAGCTCCGGGGGGGGTTGAAAAACTGTTTTAT. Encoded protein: CASRAPGGVEKLFY.

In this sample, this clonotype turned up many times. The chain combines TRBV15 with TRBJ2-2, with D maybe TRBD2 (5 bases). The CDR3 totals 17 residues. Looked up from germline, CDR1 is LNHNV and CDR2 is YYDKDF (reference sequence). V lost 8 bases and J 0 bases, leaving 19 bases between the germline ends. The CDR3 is CATSGFGWETNTGELFF. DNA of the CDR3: TGTGCCACCTCCGGCTTTGGGTGGGAGACGAACACCGGGGAGCTGTTTTTT.

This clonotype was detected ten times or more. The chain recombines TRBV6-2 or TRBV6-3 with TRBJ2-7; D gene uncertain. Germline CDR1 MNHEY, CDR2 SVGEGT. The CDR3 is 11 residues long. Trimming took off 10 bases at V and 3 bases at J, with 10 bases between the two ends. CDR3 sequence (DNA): TGTGCCACTTCTTCGGTCTACGAGCAGTACTTC. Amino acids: CATSSVYEQYF.

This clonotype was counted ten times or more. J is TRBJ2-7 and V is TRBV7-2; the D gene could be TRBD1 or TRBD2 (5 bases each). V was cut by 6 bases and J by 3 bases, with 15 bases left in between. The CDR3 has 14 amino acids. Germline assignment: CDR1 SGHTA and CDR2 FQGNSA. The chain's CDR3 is CASSSGTHVYEQYF. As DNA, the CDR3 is TGTGCCAGCAGTTCCGGGACGCACGTCTACGAGCAGTACTTC.

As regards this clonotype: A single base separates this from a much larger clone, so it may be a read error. The chain's CDR3 is CASSPGTGRTYEQYF. DNA of the CDR3: TGTGCCAGCAGCCCGGGGACAGGGAGAACCTACGAGCAGTACTTC. The V and J genes are TRBV5-5 and TRBJ2-7, with 9 bases matching TRBD1. The length of the CDR3 is 15 residues. Trimming took 4 bases from V and 2 from J; bases not matched to a gene: 7. CDR1 SGHKS and CDR2 YYEKEE come from the germline V gene (reference sequence).

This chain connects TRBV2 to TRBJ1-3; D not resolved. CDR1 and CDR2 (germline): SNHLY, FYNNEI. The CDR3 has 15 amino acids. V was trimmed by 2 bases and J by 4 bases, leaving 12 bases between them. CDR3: CASSESRLYGNTIYF. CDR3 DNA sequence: TGTGCCAGCAGTGAATCCAGGCTATACGGAAACACCATATATTTT.

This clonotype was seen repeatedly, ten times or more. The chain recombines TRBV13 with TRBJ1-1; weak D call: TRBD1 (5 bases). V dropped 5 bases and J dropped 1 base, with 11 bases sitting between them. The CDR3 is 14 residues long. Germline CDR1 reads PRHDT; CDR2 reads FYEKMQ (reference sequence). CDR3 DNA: TGTGCCAGCAGCGGGGACGTGCGGAACACTGAAGCTTTCTTT. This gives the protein CASSGDVRNTEAFF.

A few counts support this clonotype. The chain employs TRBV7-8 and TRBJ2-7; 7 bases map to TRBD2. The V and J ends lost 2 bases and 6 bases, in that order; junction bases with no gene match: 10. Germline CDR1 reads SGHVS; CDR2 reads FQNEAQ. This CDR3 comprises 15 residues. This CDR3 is CASSLYTGEGSEQYF. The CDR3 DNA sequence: TGTGCCAGCAGCTTATATACGGGGGAGGGCAGCGAGCAGTACTTC.

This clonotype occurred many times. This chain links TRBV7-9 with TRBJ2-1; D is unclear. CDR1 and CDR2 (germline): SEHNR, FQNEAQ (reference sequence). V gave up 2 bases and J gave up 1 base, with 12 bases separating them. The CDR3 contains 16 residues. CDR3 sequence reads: CASSLQVSRSYNEQFF. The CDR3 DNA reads TGTGCCAGCAGCTTACAGGTTAGCAGGTCCTACAATGAGCAGTTCTTC.

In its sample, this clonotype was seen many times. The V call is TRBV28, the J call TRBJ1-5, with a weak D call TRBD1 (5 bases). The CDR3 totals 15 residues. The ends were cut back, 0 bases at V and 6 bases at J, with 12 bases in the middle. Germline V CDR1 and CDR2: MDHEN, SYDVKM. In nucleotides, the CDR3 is TGTGCCAGCAGTTTATGGGGGGGGGAGGGTCAGCCCCAGCATTTT. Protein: CASSLWGGEGQPQHF.

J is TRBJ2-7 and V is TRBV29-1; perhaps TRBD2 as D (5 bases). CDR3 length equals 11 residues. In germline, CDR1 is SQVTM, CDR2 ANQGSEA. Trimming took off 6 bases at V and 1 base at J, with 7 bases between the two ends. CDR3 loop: CSVRASYEQYF. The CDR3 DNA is TGCAGCGTGAGGGCATCCTACGAGCAGTACTTC.

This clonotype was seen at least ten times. CDR3 bases: TGCAGTGCTACGTTGGGCAGGGGTATCACTGAAGCTTTCTTT. Translating gives CSATLGRGITEAFF. The chain couples TRBV20-1 to TRBJ1-1; a possible D gene is TRBD1 (6 bases). The CDR3 runs 14 residues. Looked up from germline, CDR1 is DFQATT and CDR2 is SNEGSKA (reference sequence). Trimming took 4 bases from V and 4 from J, leaving 16 bases between them.

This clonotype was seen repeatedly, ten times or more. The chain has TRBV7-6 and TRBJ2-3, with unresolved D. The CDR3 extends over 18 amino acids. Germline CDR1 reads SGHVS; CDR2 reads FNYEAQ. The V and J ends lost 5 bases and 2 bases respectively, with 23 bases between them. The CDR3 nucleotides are TGTGCCAGCAGCCCAGAGGCGACCGGGCACCGTTTCACAGATACGCAGTATTTT. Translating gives CASSPEATGHRFTDTQYF.

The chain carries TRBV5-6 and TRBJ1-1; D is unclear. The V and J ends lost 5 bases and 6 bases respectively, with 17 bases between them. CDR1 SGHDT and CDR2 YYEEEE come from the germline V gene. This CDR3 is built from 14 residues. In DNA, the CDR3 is TGTGCCAGCAGTCTTCCGCGAAGCGACGCTGAAGCTTTCTTT. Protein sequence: CASSLPRSDAEAFF.

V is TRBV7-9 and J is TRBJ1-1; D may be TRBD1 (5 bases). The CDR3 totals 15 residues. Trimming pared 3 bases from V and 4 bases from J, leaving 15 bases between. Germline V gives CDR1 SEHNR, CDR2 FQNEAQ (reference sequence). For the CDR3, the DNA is TGTGCCAGCAGCTTCCCTCGCAGGGAAGGCACTGAAGCTTTCTTT. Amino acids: CASSFPRREGTEAFF.

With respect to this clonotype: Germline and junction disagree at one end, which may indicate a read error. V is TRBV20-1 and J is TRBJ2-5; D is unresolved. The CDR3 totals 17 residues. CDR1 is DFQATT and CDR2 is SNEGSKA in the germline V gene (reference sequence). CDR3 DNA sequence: TGCAGTGCTAGAGATTTTAGCCAGCTGAGGTACCAAGAGACCCTGTACTTC. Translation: CSARDFSQLRYQETLYF.

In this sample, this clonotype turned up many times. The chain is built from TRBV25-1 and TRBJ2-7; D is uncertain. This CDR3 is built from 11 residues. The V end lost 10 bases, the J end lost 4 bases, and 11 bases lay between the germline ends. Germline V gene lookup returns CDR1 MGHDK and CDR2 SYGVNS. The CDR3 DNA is TGTGCCACCACCGGTACTTACGAGCAGTACTTC. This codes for CATTGTYEQYF.